Following are 28 T cell receptor beta chains from one sample sequenced in a study of blood T cell repertoires in COVID-19. TCRdb keeps only in-frame clones here, not all; method: immunoSEQ multiplex PCR. This table has fewer than 130,000 clones, more than 80% appearing once. Sequenced material: peripheral blood. The receptors were sampled from a woman of 80 years or more with acute or convalescent COVID-19.

This chain uses TRBV19 with TRBJ1-2, with a weak D call TRBD1 (6 bases). The germline CDR1 and CDR2 sequences are LNHDA and SQIVND (reference sequence). The CDR3 extends over 15 amino acids. V shed 10 bases and J shed 8 bases, with 26 bases lying between them. The CDR3 sequence: CAIIIDLGAWRGYTF. The CDR3 DNA sequence: TGTGCCATTATTATAGATTTGGGGGCCTGGAGAGGCTACACCTTC. The full variable domain, with the rest looked up from reference TRBV19 and TRBJ1-2, is DGGITQSPKYLFRKEGQNVTLSCEQNLNHDAMYWYRQDPGQGLRLIYYSQIVNDFQKGDIAEGYSVSREKKESFPLTVTSAQKNPTAFYLCAIIIDLGAWRGYTFGSGTRLTVV.

The chain couples TRBV24-1 to TRBJ1-2, with 11 bases fitting TRBD1. CDR1 is KGHDR, CDR2 SFDVKD, per germline. The CDR3 length is 13 residues. The J segment lost 6 bases and the V segment lost 9 bases, leaving 5 bases of the junction unmatched. The CDR3 region is CATARTGGHGYTF. The CDR3 DNA reads TGTGCCACCGCTAGGACAGGGGGCCATGGCTACACCTTC.

The chain is built from TRBV4-1 and TRBJ1-1; the D gene is possibly TRBD1 (6 bases). The CDR3 contains 13 residues. V lost 5 bases and J lost 5, with 12 bases in between. Germline V gene data show CDR1 as MGHRA and CDR2 as YSYEKL. The CDR3 nucleotides read TGCGCCAGCAGCTCCCGACAGGAGACTGAAGCTTTCTTT. Protein product: CASSSRQETEAFF.

The chain links TRBV2 to TRBJ2-3, with D maybe TRBD1 (6 bases). Germline V gene data show CDR1 as SNHLY and CDR2 as FYNNEI. V was clipped by 6 bases and J by 0 bases, with 13 bases between them. The CDR3 totals 15 residues. The CDR3 loop reads CASSGQRASTDTQYF. The CDR3 region has the DNA TGTGCCAGCAGCGGACAGCGAGCTAGCACAGATACGCAGTATTTT.

The V call is TRBV5-4, the J call TRBJ1-1; 7 bases map to TRBD1. The ends lost 4 bases at V and 5 bases at J; junction bases unmatched: 5. CDR1 and CDR2 from the germline V gene are SGHNT and YYREEE (reference sequence). This CDR3 region has 13 residues. CDR3 amino acids: CASSRQGLTEAFF. The CDR3 nucleotides read TGTGCCAGCAGCCGACAGGGTTTAACTGAAGCTTTCTTT.

The chain combines TRBV6-2 or TRBV6-3 with TRBJ2-6; TRBD2 agrees at 8 bases. The CDR3 totals 20 residues. Unmatched junction bases numbered 14, after V lost 4 bases and J lost 0 bases. Germline V gene data show CDR1 as MNHEY and CDR2 as SVGEGT. The CDR3 sequence is CASSSALSAGGRSGANVLTF. DNA for the CDR3: TGTGCCAGCAGTTCAGCCCTCTCCGCGGGGGGTCGCTCTGGGGCCAACGTCCTGACTTTC.

The chain has TRBV5-6 and TRBJ2-5, with TRBD2 identical over 7 bases. Germline CDR1 SGHDT, CDR2 YYEEEE. The V and J ends lost 6 bases and 7 bases, in that order; junction bases with no gene match: 9. The CDR3 is 13 amino acids. CDR3 residues: CASTEGRVGTQYF. Here the CDR3 DNA reads TGTGCCAGCACCGAGGGGAGGGTAGGGACCCAGTACTTC. The whole variable domain, remainder taken from reference TRBV5-6 and TRBJ2-5, is DAGVTQSPTHLIKTRGQQVTLRCSPKSGHDTVSWYQQALGQGPQFIFQYYEEEERQRGNFPDRFSGHQFPNYSSELNVNALLLGDSALYLCASTEGRVGTQYFGPGTRLLVL.

This chain links TRBV9 with TRBJ2-5, with 8 bases lining up with TRBD2. J was trimmed by 3 bases and V by 0 bases; bases with no gene match: 4. The CDR3 sequence is 15 residues long. Germline-derived CDR1 and CDR2 are SGDLS and YYNGEE. CDR3 coding DNA: TGTGCCAGCAGCGTAGGCGGCGGGGGGAAAGAGACCCAGTACTTC. This codes for CASSVGGGGKETQYF.

CDR3 DNA: TGTGCCTGGTATCGGCGGCCGCCCTACGAGCAGTACTTC. It specifies CAWYRRPPYEQYF. This rearrangement joins TRBV30 to TRBJ2-7; D gene uncertain. Trimming removed 5 bases from V and 2 bases from J, with 13 bases in between. Germline-derived CDR1 and CDR2 are GTSNPN and SVGIG (reference sequence). This CDR3 spans 13 amino acids.

The genes are TRBV2 and TRBJ1-2, with TRBD1 identical over 7 bases. V was pared by 6 bases and J by 1 base, with 8 bases of the junction left unmatched. CDR3 length equals 15 residues. Looked up from germline, CDR1 is SNHLY and CDR2 is FYNNEI. The CDR3: CASRVTGSGNYGYTF. The CDR3, as DNA: TGTGCCAGCAGGGTGACAGGGAGTGGTAACTATGGCTACACCTTC.

The rearrangement links TRBV3-1 (or the pseudogene TRBV3-2) to TRBJ1-5; 7 bases fit TRBD1. The trim removed 3 bases at V and 0 bases at J, leaving 20 bases unmatched. There are 21 residues in the CDR3. Germline V gene sequence: CDR1 LGHDT, CDR2 YNNKEL (reference sequence). The CDR3 nucleotides are TGTGCCAGCAGCCAGGGGACAGTTCCTCCAACCCGCGTCAATAGCAATCAGCCCCAGCATTTT. This translates into CASSQGTVPPTRVNSNQPQHF.

The CDR3 sequence: CASSPQGSNQPQHF. The CDR3 DNA follows: TGTGCCAGCAGTCCGCAGGGTAGCAATCAGCCCCAGCATTTT. The chain links TRBV27 to TRBJ1-5, with D maybe TRBD1 (5 bases). V was trimmed by 5 bases and J by 0 bases, leaving 8 bases between them. This CDR3 has 14 amino acids. Germline V gives CDR1 MNHEY, CDR2 SMNVEV (reference sequence).

The V call is TRBV30, the J call TRBJ1-6; tentative D call: TRBD1 (5 bases). The CDR3 sequence is 14 residues long. Germline loops: CDR1 GTSNPN, CDR2 SVGIG (reference sequence). The V end lost 2 bases, the J end lost 3 bases, and 8 bases lay between the germline ends. The CDR3 spells CAWSRRGYNSPLHF. The CDR3 DNA is TGTGCCTGGAGTAGAAGGGGCTATAATTCACCCCTCCACTTT.

V gene TRBV7-9 combines with J gene TRBJ2-2; TRBD2 agrees at 8 bases. This CDR3 is 15 amino acids long. Germline values: CDR1 SEHNR, CDR2 FQNEAQ (reference sequence). The J segment lost 3 bases and the V segment lost 7 bases, leaving 7 bases of the junction unmatched. In DNA form, the CDR3 reads TGTGCCAGCACCCAGACTAGCGCCTACACCGGGGAGCTGTTTTTT. Protein product: CASTQTSAYTGELFF.

V and J are TRBV5-1 and TRBJ1-3; D might be TRBD1 (5 bases). Germline values: CDR1 SGHRS, CDR2 YFSETQ. V shed 6 bases and J shed 1 base, with 8 bases lying between them. This CDR3 region has 13 residues. The CDR3 spells CASTGQSGNTIYF. The CDR3 coding sequence is TGCGCCAGCACTGGACAATCTGGAAACACCATATATTTT.

This sequence joins TRBV10-2 and TRBJ1-2; D is possibly TRBD1 (5 bases). Germline V gene lookup returns CDR1 WSHSY and CDR2 SAAADI. Trimming pared 6 bases from V and 5 bases from J, leaving 10 bases between. The CDR3 sequence is 12 residues long. The CDR3 spells CASRKTEYGYTF. CDR3 DNA sequence: TGCGCCAGCAGGAAGACAGAGTATGGCTACACCTTC.

The genes are TRBV28 and TRBJ1-1; unclear D gene. Trimming removed 5 bases from V and 7 bases from J, with 11 bases in between. In germline, CDR1 is MDHEN, CDR2 SYDVKM. The CDR3 extends over 12 amino acids. This chain's CDR3 is CASSTLGSEAFF. The CDR3 DNA reads TGTGCCAGCAGTACACTGGGGAGTGAAGCTTTCTTT.

The chain is built from TRBV6-2 or TRBV6-3 and TRBJ2-5; 15 bases align to TRBD2. Germline CDR1 and CDR2: MNHEY and SVGEGT. V was clipped by 4 bases and J by 2 bases; unmatched bases: 5. This CDR3 has 17 amino acids. CDR3: CASSSGLAGGQQETQYF. As DNA, the CDR3 is TGTGCCAGCAGTTCCGGACTAGCGGGGGGGCAGCAAGAGACCCAGTACTTC.

J is TRBJ1-2 and V is TRBV18; 7 bases agree with TRBD1. Germline lookup yields CDR1 KGHSH and CDR2 LQKENI. With 3 bases clipped from V and 2 bases from J, the junction kept 9 bases outside the gene matches. The CDR3 has 16 amino acids. The CDR3 nucleotides are TGTGCCAGCTCACCCTCCCGCCTGACAGGGAACTATGGCTACACCTTC. This codes for CASSPSRLTGNYGYTF.

This chain connects TRBV19 to TRBJ1-5; D perhaps matches TRBD1 (6 bases). CDR3 length equals 13 residues. Germline V gives CDR1 LNHDA, CDR2 SQIVND (reference sequence). The V end was cut by 7 bases, the J end by 5 bases, with 12 bases between. The CDR3, as DNA: TGTGCCAGTACGACAGGATGGTATCAGCCCCAGCATTTT. Translating it yields CASTTGWYQPQHF.

The chain employs TRBV6-5 and TRBJ2-7; tentatively, D is TRBD1 (5 bases). The CDR3 spans 15 residues. Germline CDR1 is MNHEY and CDR2 is SVGAGI. V shed 0 bases and J shed 1 base, with 10 bases lying between them. CDR3 protein: CASSYSKGDSYEQYF. In DNA form, the CDR3 reads TGTGCCAGCAGTTACTCGAAAGGGGATTCCTACGAGCAGTACTTC.

CDR3 loop: CASSQGVLEQFF. CDR3 coding DNA: TGTGCCAGCAGCCAGGGGGTTCTTGAGCAGTTCTTC. The rearrangement links TRBV7-9 to TRBJ2-1; 7 bases match TRBD1. V lost 5 bases and J lost 9; bases outside the gene matches: 4. The germline V gene has CDR1 SEHNR and CDR2 FQNEAQ (reference sequence). CDR3 length: 12 residues.

This chain links TRBV29-1 with TRBJ2-6; D perhaps matches TRBD1 (6 bases). The CDR3 consists of 14 residues. V lost 6 bases to trimming and J lost 4 bases, with 13 bases between them. Germline V gives CDR1 SQVTM, CDR2 ANQGSEA. CDR3 protein: CSVTGPPGANVLTF. CDR3 coding DNA: TGCAGCGTCACAGGGCCGCCCGGGGCCAACGTCCTGACTTTC.

The chain has TRBV9 and TRBJ2-7, with 10 nucleotides matching TRBD1. The trim removed 0 bases at V and 4 bases at J, leaving 7 bases unmatched. CDR1 and CDR2 from the germline V gene are SGDLS and YYNGEE. The length of the CDR3 is 16 residues. CDR3 loop: CASSVGPTGGAYEQYF. The CDR3 DNA is TGTGCCAGCAGCGTAGGGCCGACAGGGGGCGCGTACGAGCAGTACTTC.

CDR3 region: CASSLFRVQGDTQYF. The CDR3 coding sequence is TGTGCCAGCAGCTTGTTCCGGGTCCAAGGAGATACGCAGTATTTT. The chain combines TRBV7-2 with TRBJ2-3; D uncertain. CDR1 is SGHTA and CDR2 is FQGNSA in the germline V gene. The V gene lost 3 bases and the J gene lost 5 bases, with 15 bases spanning the gap. The CDR3 is made up of 15 amino acids.

The chain recombines TRBV18 with TRBJ2-5; 7 bases fit TRBD1. Per germline, CDR1 KGHSH and CDR2 LQKENI. CDR3 length: 16 amino acids. With V trimmed by 4 bases and J by 1 base, 9 bases remained unmatched. The CDR3 reads CASSQFGQAPQETQYF. In nucleotides, the CDR3 is TGTGCCAGCTCACAATTCGGACAGGCACCCCAAGAGACCCAGTACTTC.

The V gene is TRBV30, the J gene TRBJ1-4; the D is unclear. Germline V gene sequence: CDR1 GTSNPN, CDR2 SVGIG (reference sequence). The ends were cut back, 4 bases at V and 4 bases at J, with 10 bases in the middle. This CDR3 spans 13 amino acids. CDR3 sequence: CAWTAAYNEKLFF. The CDR3 DNA reads as TGTGCCTGGACAGCGGCGTATAATGAAAAACTGTTTTTT.

The rearrangement uses TRBV5-1 and TRBJ1-2; TRBD1 might be the D (5 bases). The CDR3 sequence is 15 residues long. Germline values: CDR1 SGHRS, CDR2 YFSETQ. V shed 0 bases and J shed 5 bases, with 14 bases lying between them. The CDR3 sequence: CASSLAGGTGYGYTF. The CDR3 region has the DNA TGCGCCAGCAGCTTGGCCGGGGGTACGGGATATGGCTACACCTTC.